Each of the 32 T cell receptor beta chains below was sequenced from the same sample in a study of T cell responses to AZD1222 COVID-19 vaccine (dated by TCRdb to the early 2020s). Libraries were made using the immunoSEQ multiplex PCR assay. Sourced from immuneACCESS, this table was stored by TCRdb with only in-frame sequences that have V and J called. A share of the clones is absent; for the studies checked, an unresolved V gene accounts for under half, and the remainder has no known explanation. The sample contains approximately 110,000 clones, around nine tenths of them found a single time. About 15% of the sample lies in the top ten. The meaning of the sample's time point label: baseline before first vaccination. The sample consisted of peripheral blood, taken on day 0 of AZD1222 vaccination. The source of these receptors is an adult in good health.

The rearrangement uses TRBV29-1 and TRBJ2-7; weak D call: TRBD1 (6 bases). V lost 4 bases and J 1 base, leaving 14 bases between the germline ends. CDR3 length equals 14 residues. CDR1 SQVTM and CDR2 ANQGSEA come from the germline V gene. The CDR3 coding sequence is TGCAGCGTTGGTGGTCAGGGGCCATCCTACGAGCAGTACTTC. Its translation: CSVGGQGPSYEQYF.

The CDR3 bases are TGCAGCGTTGCAGGGGGCGCGGACACTGAAGCTTTCTTT. Translating gives CSVAGGADTEAFF. The chain is built from TRBV29-1 and TRBJ1-1; 8 nucleotides align to TRBD1. The germline V gene encodes CDR1 SQVTM and CDR2 ANQGSEA. The junction had 4 bases not matched to a gene; V was cut back by 4 bases and J by 3 bases. The CDR3 totals 13 residues.

This clone was observed a few times. V and J are TRBV5-5 and TRBJ1-4; D possibly corresponds to TRBD1 (5 bases). V lost 4 bases and J 8 bases, leaving 18 bases between the germline ends. Germline lookup yields CDR1 SGHKS and CDR2 YYEKEE (reference sequence). This CDR3 has 15 amino acids. The CDR3 region is CASSTRGTWDEKLFF. The CDR3 bases are TGTGCCAGCAGCACACGCGGGACCTGGGACGAAAAACTGTTTTTT.

The V call is TRBV6-1, the J call TRBJ1-5; D uncertain. Trimming left V 3 bases short and J 1 base short, with 10 bases between. Germline V gene sequence: CDR1 MNHNS, CDR2 SASEGT. The CDR3 is made up of 15 amino acids. The CDR3 bases are TGTGCCAGCAGTGAGGGCACCCGGAGCAATCAGCCCCAGCATTTT. It codes for CASSEGTRSNQPQHF.

The chain joins TRBV6-1 to TRBJ1-5; D gene ambiguous. The CDR3 spans 15 residues. Germline CDR1 and CDR2: MNHNS and SASEGT. Trimming removed 2 bases from V and 1 base from J, with 9 bases in between. Here the CDR3 DNA reads TGTGCCAGCAGTGAATGGGCGTCGAGCAATCAGCCCCAGCATTTT. Its translation is CASSEWASSNQPQHF.

The rearrangement joins TRBV7-9 to TRBJ2-7; 7 bases agree with TRBD1. The CDR3 totals 15 residues. Per the germline V gene, CDR1 is SEHNR and CDR2 is FQNEAQ (reference sequence). DNA of the CDR3: TGTGCTCCGCATCCGGAACCCGGGACAGCCTACGAGCAGTACGTC. Its translation is CAPHPEPGTAYEQYV.

The J gene is TRBJ1-3, the V gene TRBV9, with D uncertain. The CDR3 covers 15 residues. Germline V gives CDR1 SGDLS, CDR2 YYNGEE. Between the trimmed V and J ends, which lost 3 bases and 0 bases, there was a span of 10 bases. CDR3 amino acids: CASSAATASGNTIYF. CDR3 nucleotides: TGTGCCAGCAGCGCAGCCACGGCCTCTGGAAACACCATATATTTT.

The chain links TRBV5-1 to TRBJ1-1; 7 bases agree with TRBD1. Germline lookup yields CDR1 SGHRS and CDR2 YFSETQ. Unmatched junction bases numbered 6, after V lost 0 bases and J lost 4 bases. The CDR3 runs to 15 residues. CDR3 in DNA: TGCGCCAGCAGCTTGGAAGGGGGCCGGGGCACTGAAGCTTTCTTT. This translates into CASSLEGGRGTEAFF.

The chain combines TRBV7-2 with TRBJ1-2; 11 bases line up with TRBD1. This CDR3 region has 14 residues. The germline gives CDR1 SGHTA, CDR2 FQGNSA. With 5 bases clipped from V and 4 bases from J, the junction kept 3 bases outside the gene matches. CDR3 coding DNA: TGTGCCAGCAGCCGGGACAGGGGGGTCTATGGCTACACCTTC. Protein sequence: CASSRDRGVYGYTF.

There are a few counts of this clone. The V gene is TRBV10-3, the J gene TRBJ1-2; 8 positions agree with TRBD1. Germline V gene data show CDR1 as ENHRY and CDR2 as SYGVKD. The CDR3 consists of 14 residues. Germline trimming cut 7 bases from V and 2 bases from J; bases unmatched to any gene: 6. The CDR3 DNA reads as TGTGCCATCACCCCGGACAGGGAAAACTATGGCTACACCTTC. The encoded protein is CAITPDRENYGYTF.

V and J are TRBV11-3 and TRBJ2-1; 9 nucleotides align to TRBD2. The germline CDR1 and CDR2 sequences are SGHNT and YENEEA. The CDR3 covers 18 residues. The V segment lost 2 bases and the J segment 6 bases; nucleotides outside the gene matches: 14. The CDR3 DNA sequence: TGTGCCAGCAGCTTAAGGGCGGGAGGGTTCCTCCGAGGCAATGAGCAGTTCTTC. Residues: CASSLRAGGFLRGNEQFF.

This rearrangement joins TRBV18 to TRBJ2-7; the D gene could be TRBD1 or TRBD2 (6 bases each). The length of the CDR3 is 14 residues. V lost 3 bases to trimming and J lost 7 bases, with 16 bases between them. Germline CDR1 and CDR2: KGHSH and LQKENI. CDR3 DNA sequence: TGTGCCAGCTCACCGGGAGGCAGGGGCAGGGAGCAGTACTTC. Encoded protein: CASSPGGRGREQYF.

The rearrangement uses TRBV20-1 and TRBJ1-1; 9 bases map to TRBD1. The CDR3 loop spans 17 amino acids. The J segment lost 1 base and the V segment lost 3 bases, leaving 12 bases of the junction unmatched. Germline CDR1 and CDR2: DFQATT and SNEGSKA (reference sequence). DNA for the CDR3: TGCAGTGCTAGTCCACAGGGGGCGCCAGGGGGGAACACTGAAGCTTTCTTT. Encoded protein: CSASPQGAPGGNTEAFF.

This sequence joins TRBV30 and TRBJ1-2; TRBD1 matches at 8 bases. The CDR3 totals 13 residues. V shed 4 bases, J shed 5 bases, and the junction held 6 bases outside the gene matches. CDR1 is GTSNPN and CDR2 is SVGIG in the germline V gene (reference sequence). CDR3 bases: TGTGCCTGGAACCGGGACAGGCCGTATGGCTACACCTTC. This encodes CAWNRDRPYGYTF.

The chain uses TRBV2 and TRBJ2-5, with unresolved D. Germline V CDR1 and CDR2: SNHLY, FYNNEI. Between the trimmed V and J ends, which lost 2 bases and 9 bases, there was a span of 13 bases. The CDR3 has 13 residues. CDR3 amino acids: CASSENSPGAQYF. CDR3 bases: TGTGCCAGCAGTGAAAACAGCCCTGGGGCCCAGTACTTC. The full variable domain, its missing parts supplied by reference TRBV2 and TRBJ2-5, is EPEVTQTPSHQVTQMGQEVILRCVPISNHLYFYWYRQILGQKVEFLVSFYNNEISEKSEIFDDQFSVERPDGSNFTLKIRSTKLEDSAMYFCASSENSPGAQYFGPGTRLLVL.

The chain recombines TRBV7-2 with TRBJ2-3; 13 nucleotides match TRBD2. V gave up 1 base and J gave up 0 bases; unmatched junction bases: 7. Per the germline V gene, CDR1 is SGHTA and CDR2 is FQGNSA. CDR3 length: 19 residues. CDR3 DNA sequence: TGTGCCAGCAGCTTAGGACTAGCGGGAGGACGTACTAGCACAGATACGCAGTATTTT. It translates to CASSLGLAGGRTSTDTQYF.

The chain combines TRBV24-1 with TRBJ2-7, with 7 nucleotides matching TRBD2. CDR3 size: 14 residues. Germline CDR1 reads KGHDR; CDR2 reads SFDVKD. Trimming took 4 bases from V and 7 from J; bases not matched to a gene: 9. The CDR3 DNA reads as TGTGCCACCAGTGAAAGGGACTACCAGTGGGAGCAGTACGTC. Amino acid sequence: CATSERDYQWEQYV.

CDR3 DNA: TGCGCCAGCAGCTTGGCAGGGGGTGGTCAGCCCCAGCATTTT. Protein product: CASSLAGGGQPQHF. The chain employs TRBV5-1 and TRBJ1-5; TRBD1 agrees at 7 bases. The germline V gene has CDR1 SGHRS and CDR2 YFSETQ. V lost 0 bases to trimming and J lost 6 bases; unmatched junction nucleotides: 3. This CDR3 region has 14 residues.

This chain uses TRBV6-2 or TRBV6-3 with TRBJ2-3; 11 nucleotides align to TRBD2. The CDR3 spans 19 residues. Germline V gene lookup returns CDR1 MNHEY and CDR2 SVGEGT. The junction had 14 bases not matched to a gene; V was cut back by 6 bases and J by 0 bases. Written as DNA, the CDR3 is TGTGCCAGCAGCACCTCACCCACTAGCGGGGGCCCTAGCACAGATACGCAGTATTTT. Its translation is CASSTSPTSGGPSTDTQYF.

V gene TRBV7-2 combines with J gene TRBJ1-2; TRBD1 matches 9 bases. This CDR3 contains 16 residues. The germline V gene has CDR1 SGHTA and CDR2 FQGNSA. The junction had 7 bases not matched to a gene; V was cut back by 0 bases and J by 5 bases. CDR3 in DNA: TGTGCCAGCAGCTTAGCAACAGGGGGCTTTCAGTATGGCTACACCTTC. Its protein is CASSLATGGFQYGYTF.

V and J are TRBV29-1 and TRBJ2-7; D gene unclear. V was trimmed by 4 bases and J by 4 bases, leaving 5 bases between them. Germline V lookup: CDR1 SQVTM, CDR2 ANQGSEA. The CDR3 is made up of 10 amino acids. The CDR3 protein is CSVGGYEQYF. CDR3 nucleotide sequence: TGCAGCGTTGGGGGATACGAGCAGTACTTC.

V is TRBV4-1 and J is TRBJ2-7; D gene ambiguous. Germline V lookup: CDR1 MGHRA, CDR2 YSYEKL. The CDR3 totals 16 residues. The germline V and J ends were trimmed by 7 bases and 3 bases, with 22 bases remaining between them. The CDR3 loop reads CASTIRRTQLVYEQYV. The CDR3 nucleotides are TGCGCCAGCACCATTCGAAGGACCCAACTTGTCTACGAGCAGTACGTC.

The chain carries TRBV5-1 and TRBJ2-3; tentative D call: TRBD1 (5 bases). Germline V gene data show CDR1 as SGHRS and CDR2 as YFSETQ. Trimming removed 3 bases at V and 3 bases at J, with 11 bases between. The CDR3 runs 14 residues. CDR3 sequence (DNA): TGCGCCAGCAGCTCGGGCAGGGTGACAGATACGCAGTATTTT. Translation: CASSSGRVTDTQYF.

This clone has a single count. The rearrangement links TRBV2 to TRBJ1-5; the match to TRBD1 covers 8 bases. V lost 6 bases and J lost 4; bases outside the gene matches: 8. Germline CDR1 SNHLY, CDR2 FYNNEI. The length of the CDR3 is 15 residues. The CDR3 reads CASRDRTGTNQPQHF. In DNA form, the CDR3 reads TGTGCCAGCAGGGATAGGACAGGGACTAATCAGCCCCAGCATTTT.

There are a few counts of this clone. The chain combines TRBV27 with TRBJ1-5; no firm D call. This CDR3 contains 15 residues. CDR1 is MNHEY and CDR2 is SMNVEV in the germline V gene (reference sequence). Deletions cut 5 bases from V and 4 bases from J, with 15 bases between. The CDR3: CASSPLSRWNQPQHF. As DNA, the CDR3 is TGTGCCAGCAGTCCACTATCCCGTTGGAATCAGCCCCAGCATTTT.

The gene calls are TRBV6-5 and TRBJ2-1; D possibly corresponds to TRBD1 (5 bases). The CDR3 is made up of 11 amino acids. Germline CDR1 MNHEY, CDR2 SVGAGI. V lost 11 bases and J 3 bases, leaving 8 bases between the germline ends. The CDR3 here is CAARDYNEQFF. CDR3 DNA sequence: TGTGCCGCCAGGGACTACAATGAGCAGTTCTTC.

The CDR3: CASSSDRGPSLHYGYTF. The DNA for the CDR3 is TGTGCCAGCAGCTCAGACAGGGGGCCCTCCTTACACTATGGCTACACCTTC. The V gene is TRBV7-6, the J gene TRBJ1-2, with 10 positions matching TRBD1. The CDR3 spans 17 residues. V trimming: 4 bases; J trimming: 3 bases; junction bases outside the gene matches: 11. Germline assignment: CDR1 SGHVS and CDR2 FNYEAQ. Together with reference TRBV7-6 and TRBJ1-2, the CDR3 gives the full variable domain: GAGVSQSPRYKVTKRGQDVALRCDPISGHVSLYWYRQALGQGPEFLTYFNYEAQQDKSGLPNDRFSAERPEGSISTLTIQRTEQRDSAMYRCASSSDRGPSLHYGYTFGSGTRLTVV.

The gene calls are TRBV7-9 and TRBJ1-2; no clear D. CDR1 SEHNR and CDR2 FQNEAQ come from the germline V gene (reference sequence). The CDR3 totals 14 residues. The ends were cut back, 1 base at V and 8 bases at J, with 14 bases in the middle. The CDR3 here is CASSLVKWVTGYTF. CDR3 sequence (DNA): TGTGCCAGCAGCTTAGTGAAGTGGGTGACGGGCTACACCTTC. The entire variable domain, with the rest obtained from reference TRBV7-9 and TRBJ1-2, is as follows: DTGVSQNPRHKITKRGQNVTFRCDPISEHNRLYWYRQTLGQGPEFLTYFQNEAQLEKSRLLSDRFSAERPKGSFSTLEIQRTEQGDSAMYLCASSLVKWVTGYTFGSGTRLTVV.

This clone was seen only once. This specimen includes other DNA sequences encoding the same CDR3. The chain links TRBV5-1 to TRBJ2-2, with D unresolved. CDR1 is SGHRS, CDR2 YFSETQ, per germline. The CDR3 extends over 13 amino acids. V gave up 0 bases and J gave up 3 bases, with 3 bases separating them. The CDR3 loop is CASSLGDTGELFF. The CDR3 DNA reads as TGCGCCAGCAGCTTGGGTGACACCGGGGAGCTGTTTTTT.

The count of this clone is one. V is TRBV18 and J is TRBJ1-1; 8 positions agree with TRBD1. Germline CDR1 is KGHSH and CDR2 is LQKENI. V trimming: 3 bases; J trimming: 4 bases; junction bases outside the gene matches: 10. This CDR3 has 16 residues. The CDR3 reads CASSPDRGSVFTEAFF. The CDR3 nucleotides read TGTGCCAGCTCACCCGACAGGGGATCGGTATTCACTGAAGCTTTCTTT.

The CDR3 reads CASSPWTGNQPQHF. CDR3 bases: TGTGCCAGCAGTCCCTGGACAGGGAATCAGCCCCAGCATTTT. This chain uses TRBV6-5 with TRBJ1-5, with TRBD1 matching over 8 bases. The CDR3 totals 14 residues. From germline, CDR1 is MNHEY and CDR2 SVGAGI. V gave up 5 bases and J gave up 4 bases; unmatched junction bases: 4.

The chain joins TRBV6-2 or TRBV6-3 to TRBJ1-5, with D perhaps matching TRBD1 (6 bases). The CDR3 contains 12 residues. The V and J ends lost 5 bases and 11 bases respectively, with 13 bases between them. CDR1 is MNHEY and CDR2 is SVGEGT in the germline V gene. The CDR3 spells CASSQTQGTQHF. The CDR3 DNA sequence: TGTGCCAGCAGTCAGACACAGGGTACCCAGCATTTT.